This passage covers 25 T cell receptor beta chains from one sample sequenced in a study of T-cell memory formation after mild COVID-19. TCRdb reprocessed the 5' RACE reads via MiXCR and lists one record per CDR3 protein. The repertoire consists of around 530,000 distinct CDR3 sequences, with about 20% occurring once and the leading ten covering roughly 9.1%. Sequencing was done on a sample of PBMCs or a T cell subset sorted from them (not recorded which). The receptors originated from an adult woman who had mild COVID-19 (a few samples of this study predate the infection). Cell type and time point are not known.

This clonotype was recorded only once. The chain uses TRBV5-1 and TRBJ2-1; D gene ambiguous. V was shortened by 0 bases and J by 4 bases, with 14 bases between the two germline ends. The V gene's germline CDR1 is SGHRS and CDR2 YFSETQ. This CDR3 comprises 16 residues. CDR3 in DNA: TGCGCCAGCAGCTTGGAGGCTCTGATCGGATACAATGAGCAGTTCTTC. As protein: CASSLEALIGYNEQFF.

The table lists this clonotype with many counts. The chain links TRBV7-2 to TRBJ1-6; perhaps TRBD1 as D (6 bases). This CDR3 has 15 amino acids. Germline CDR1 is SGHTA and CDR2 is FQGNSA. The V end was cut by 1 base, the J end by 7 bases, with 11 bases between. The CDR3, as DNA: TGTGCCAGCAGCTTAGGGTGGGGGCCCAATTCACCCCTCCACTTT. This codes for CASSLGWGPNSPLHF.

CDR3 DNA: TGCAGCGTTGCGGGGGAGCTGAACACCGGGGAGCTGTTTTTT. This codes for CSVAGELNTGELFF. The gene calls are TRBV29-1 and TRBJ2-2, with D possibly TRBD2 on 6 matching bases. Per germline, CDR1 SQVTM and CDR2 ANQGSEA. Trimming stripped 4 bases from V and 1 base from J, with 10 bases between. The CDR3 is made up of 14 amino acids.

The chain links TRBV2 to TRBJ2-7; 8 bases match TRBD1. CDR3 size: 13 residues. J gave up 5 bases and V 4 bases, and 4 bases lay outside the gene matches. Germline CDR1 and CDR2: SNHLY and FYNNEI. The CDR3 here is CASSGYRGNEQYF. For the CDR3, the DNA is TGTGCCAGCAGTGGATACAGGGGGAACGAGCAGTACTTC.

Only a few counts were recorded for this clonotype. The junction and the germline gene differ at one end; a read error may be behind it. The CDR3 DNA reads as TGTGCCAGCACACCGGGGTCGGTTAACACTGAAGCTTTCTTT. Amino acids: CASTPGSVNTEAFF. V gene TRBV18 combines with J gene TRBJ1-1; D unresolved. The CDR3 covers 14 residues. The germline gives CDR1 KGHSH, CDR2 LQKENI.

The sample holds a few counts of this clonotype. This chain uses TRBV5-6 with TRBJ2-7; possible D gene TRBD1, 6 bases. Germline V CDR1 and CDR2: SGHDT, YYEEEE. This CDR3 is built from 15 residues. Trimming took off 1 base at V and 2 bases at J, with 13 bases between the two ends. The CDR3 loop is CASSLLGAQAYEQYF. In DNA, the CDR3 is TGTGCCAGCAGCTTGTTGGGGGCTCAAGCCTACGAGCAGTACTTC.

This sequence joins TRBV29-1 and TRBJ1-1, with a weak D call TRBD1 (5 bases). Germline CDR1 reads SQVTM; CDR2 reads ANQGSEA. V lost 4 bases and J lost 4, with 13 bases in between. The CDR3 length is 13 residues. CDR3 nucleotides: TGCAGCGTTGTGTCAGGGAAGGGCACTGAAGCTTTCTTT. Amino acid sequence: CSVVSGKGTEAFF.

The V call is TRBV7-6, the J call TRBJ2-3; D tentatively reads TRBD1 or TRBD2 (5 bases each). Per the germline V gene, CDR1 is SGHVS and CDR2 is FNYEAQ. CDR3 length: 15 residues. V gave up 5 bases and J gave up 6 bases, with 18 bases separating them. CDR3 sequence reads: CASSARDGVMDTQYF. In nucleotides, the CDR3 is TGTGCCAGCAGCGCGAGGGACGGGGTAATGGATACGCAGTATTTT.

This clonotype was seen only a few times. The chain couples TRBV24-1 to TRBJ1-1, with D possibly being TRBD1 (6 bases). The germline V gene has CDR1 KGHDR and CDR2 SFDVKD. This CDR3 is 13 amino acids long. V was shortened by 4 bases and J by 11 bases, with 16 bases between the two germline ends. CDR3 nucleotide sequence: TGTGCCACCAGTGACTATTCACAGGGCCAGGCTTTCTTT. Its translation is CATSDYSQGQAFF.

The chain recombines TRBV11-2 with TRBJ2-5; D remains ambiguous. Germline CDR1 and CDR2: SGHAT and FQNNGV. V dropped 1 base and J dropped 4 bases, with 13 bases sitting between them. The CDR3 is 15 amino acids. The CDR3 coding sequence is TGTGCCAGCAGCTTAGGGTTTAGCCCGGGAGAGACCCAGTACTTC. The encoded protein is CASSLGFSPGETQYF.

Only a few counts were recorded for this clonotype. The rearrangement links TRBV3-1 to TRBJ2-1, with 7 bases matching TRBD2. Germline CDR1 and CDR2: LGHDT and YNNKEL (reference sequence). J gave up 8 bases and V 0 bases, and 10 bases lay outside the gene matches. CDR3 length: 16 residues. CDR3: CASSQDLVGGSYEQFF. The CDR3 coding sequence is TGTGCCAGCAGCCAAGATTTAGTCGGCGGGAGCTATGAGCAGTTCTTC.

The CDR3 reads CASTLGGVNTEAFF. CDR3 in DNA: TGTGCCAGCACGCTCGGGGGGGTGAACACTGAAGCTTTCTTT. The rearrangement uses TRBV27 and TRBJ1-1; TRBD1 might be the D (5 bases). Trimming took off 7 bases at V and 0 bases at J, with 12 bases between the two ends. This CDR3 is built from 14 residues. Per germline, CDR1 MNHEY and CDR2 SMNVEV (reference sequence).

This clonotype has more than one count but fewer than ten. V gene TRBV27 combines with J gene TRBJ2-6; 7 nucleotides align to TRBD1. With V trimmed by 6 bases and J by 0 bases, 14 bases remained unmatched. CDR1 is MNHEY and CDR2 is SMNVEV in the germline V gene (reference sequence). The CDR3 consists of 19 residues. The CDR3 sequence: CASSRRMGQNNSGANVLTF. The CDR3 nucleotides are TGTGCCAGCAGCCGTCGAATGGGACAGAACAACTCTGGGGCCAACGTCCTGACTTTC.

In this sample, this clonotype turned up a few times. The V and J genes are TRBV7-9 and TRBJ1-2; 7 bases map to TRBD1. The V and J ends lost 5 bases and 6 bases, in that order; junction bases with no gene match: 12. The CDR3 sequence is 15 residues long. CDR1 and CDR2 (germline): SEHNR, FQNEAQ (reference sequence). CDR3 sequence reads: CASSDQPQGSDGYTF. The CDR3 DNA reads TGTGCCAGCAGCGATCAACCACAGGGGAGCGATGGCTACACCTTC.

This clonotype was detected many times. The chain joins TRBV30 to TRBJ2-3; 7 positions match TRBD1. This CDR3 comprises 14 residues. The V gene end was trimmed by 0 bases and the J gene end by 2 bases; junction bases not matched to a gene: 2. Germline V gives CDR1 GTSNPN, CDR2 SVGIG (reference sequence). The CDR3 region has the DNA TGTGCCTGGAGTGTAGGGACAGACACAGATACGCAGTATTTT. Translating it yields CAWSVGTDTDTQYF.

J is TRBJ2-7 and V is TRBV7-9; D may match TRBD1 or TRBD2 (5 bases each). V lost 5 bases and J lost 0, with 11 bases in between. The CDR3 loop spans 14 amino acids. Germline assignment: CDR1 SEHNR and CDR2 FQNEAQ (reference sequence). In DNA form, the CDR3 reads TGTGCCAGCAGCCGCCGGGGCATCTCCTACGAGCAGTACTTC. As protein: CASSRRGISYEQYF.

This clonotype was found a few times. The V and J genes are TRBV5-6 and TRBJ2-5, with TRBD1 matching over 7 bases. The V gene's germline CDR1 is SGHDT and CDR2 YYEEEE. This CDR3 contains 15 residues. Germline trimming cut 1 base from V and 2 bases from J; bases unmatched to any gene: 5. The CDR3 region is CASSLLAQGQETQYF. DNA for the CDR3: TGTGCCAGCAGCTTGTTAGCACAGGGGCAAGAGACCCAGTACTTC.

The chain is built from TRBV7-9 and TRBJ2-7; TRBD1 might be the D (6 bases). With 3 bases removed from V and 4 bases from J, the gap between germline ends came to 16 bases. The CDR3 has 15 residues. Per germline, CDR1 SEHNR and CDR2 FQNEAQ (reference sequence). CDR3 protein: CASSFPTGSIYEQYF. As DNA, the CDR3 is TGTGCCAGCAGCTTTCCTACAGGGTCTATATACGAGCAGTACTTC.

In regard to this clonotype: Without the conserved terminal phenylalanine or tryptophan, this CDR3 likely stems from a read error. The rearrangement links TRBV5-1 to TRBJ2-7, with D perhaps matching TRBD2 (6 bases). Between the trimmed V and J ends, which lost 5 bases and 2 bases, there was a span of 14 bases. Germline V gene data show CDR1 as SGHRS and CDR2 as YFSETQ. The CDR3 is 14 amino acids. The CDR3 loop reads CASSGDAGPYEQYL. The CDR3 DNA sequence: TGCGCCAGCAGTGGAGATGCGGGACCCTACGAGCAGTACTTA.

The sample holds a few counts of this clonotype. This chain connects TRBV28 to TRBJ2-7, with D tentatively TRBD1 (6 bases). This CDR3 has 13 amino acids. The ends were cut back, 10 bases at V and 1 base at J, with 14 bases in the middle. Germline CDR1 MDHEN, CDR2 SYDVKM. The CDR3 DNA reads as TGTGCCATCCGGGACACCCGATCCTACGAGCAGTACTTC. It is translated as CAIRDTRSYEQYF.

V and J are TRBV7-9 and TRBJ2-5, with 8 bases identical to TRBD1. This CDR3 contains 15 residues. CDR1 and CDR2 from the germline V gene are SEHNR and FQNEAQ (reference sequence). V lost 3 bases and J lost 0; bases outside the gene matches: 3. The CDR3 nucleotides read TGTGCCAGCAGCTTGGGGGACAGGTACCAAGAGACCCAGTACTTC. Translation: CASSLGDRYQETQYF.

This clonotype was counted a few times. V usage is TRBV12-3 or TRBV12-4 and J usage is TRBJ2-7; D remains unclear. CDR3 size: 13 residues. V was pared by 5 bases and J by 5 bases, with 13 bases between. CDR3 in DNA: TGTGCCAGCAGTCGCCTAGAGGCCAACGAGCAGTACTTC. Translation gives CASSRLEANEQYF.

The CDR3, as DNA: TGTGCCAGCAGTTCAATACACCGACCAAGCACAGATACGCAGTATTTT. Translating it yields CASSSIHRPSTDTQYF. V and J are TRBV6-2 or TRBV6-3 and TRBJ2-3; no reliable D call. V was clipped by 4 bases and J by 0 bases, with 14 bases between them. CDR1 is MNHEY and CDR2 is SVGEGT in the germline V gene. The CDR3 sequence is 16 residues long.

This sequence joins TRBV9 and TRBJ1-1; 9 nucleotides match TRBD1. The CDR3 contains 15 residues. Per germline, CDR1 SGDLS and CDR2 YYNGEE. V gave up 4 bases and J gave up 5 bases; unmatched junction bases: 9. The CDR3 nucleotides are TGTGCCAGCAGCTCCCAACAGGGGGCGAGAACTGAAGCTTTCTTT. Its protein is CASSSQQGARTEAFF. The entire variable domain, with the rest obtained from reference TRBV9 and TRBJ1-1, is as follows: DSGVTQTPKHLITATGQRVTLRCSPRSGDLSVYWYQQSLDQGLQFLIQYYNGEERAKGNILERFSAQQFPDLHSELNLSSLELGDSALYFCASSSQQGARTEAFFGQGTRLTVV.

This chain joins TRBV9 and TRBJ2-4, with D uncertain. The germline V and J ends were trimmed by 0 bases and 5 bases, with 9 bases remaining between them. Germline values: CDR1 SGDLS, CDR2 YYNGEE. There are 14 residues in the CDR3. In nucleotides, the CDR3 is TGTGCCAGCAGCGTAGGCAGGACGCAAAACATTCAGTACTTC. Translation gives CASSVGRTQNIQYF.